This entry features one T cell receptor (beta chain) sequence. The length of the CDR3 is 15 residues. Trimming left V 3 bases short and J 4 bases short, with 15 bases between. CDR1 is MGHRA and CDR2 is YSYEKL in the germline V gene. The data stem from a study of blood T cell repertoires in COVID-19. As for the study in general: Italy, Spain and the United States were the sources of the convalescent and acute COVID-19 samples.

Per the original methods: Quantification of nucleated cells was approximated via reference gene primer amplification. This table comes from immunoSEQ multiplex PCR, and its TCRdb copy is limited to in-frame clones, with some not included. The V and J calls and clone size come from that table; D and trimming were worked out from the DNA. This repertoire shows under 75,000 clones, 75% to 90% found once; its top ten account for 2.5% to 3%. The sequenced sample was peripheral blood. J is TRBJ2-5 and V is TRBV4-1; weak D call: TRBD2 (6 bases). This clonotype originated in a man aged 50-60 years with acute or convalescent COVID-19. Written as DNA, the CDR3 is TGCGCCAGCAGCCACCTCTCCGTGGGGGGAGAGACCCAGTACTTC. It yields the protein CASSHLSVGGETQYF.